This T cell receptor beta chain was captured in a study of blood T cells in healthy people across ages. Findings and caveats of the study: Across the age range, TCR beta diversity per million T cells fell in a roughly linear way.

For the second PCR, which ran for about 6 to 11 cycles, a sample-barcoded 5' primer and a J-beta primer mix were used. Per sample, CDR3-containing paired-end reads numbered at least 2.5 million. TCRdb passed the 5' RACE reads through MiXCR, listing each CDR3 protein once. The data show around 1.5 million distinct CDR3 sequences, roughly 59% seen once. Trimming took 3 bases from V and 0 from J; bases not matched to a gene: 3. The CDR3 has 16 amino acids. This clonotype was detected a few times. Its specificity is not known. Researchers report isolating at least 7 million PBMCs per sample. The total RNA that was extracted per sample amounted to at least 5 micrograms.

V gene TRBV12-3 or TRBV12-4 combines with J gene TRBJ2-3, with 10 bases identical to TRBD2. Sequencing input: blood. The sequence derives from a young man in good health. CDR3 protein: CASSFTSGTSTDTQYF. The CDR3 nucleotides read TGTGCCAGCAGTTTTACTAGCGGGACTAGCACAGATACGCAGTATTTT.